This TCR beta chain was captured in a study of T-cell memory formation after mild COVID-19. General observations from the study: Chiefly within CM and EM were the contracting CD4+ clones; CD8+ ones were within EMRA.

TCRdb reprocessed the 5' RACE reads via MiXCR and lists one record per CDR3 protein. In the table there are 350,000 or so distinct CDR3 sequences, 20% to 25% of which are singletons. CDR3 size: 14 residues. The J segment lost 9 bases and the V segment lost 6 bases, leaving 11 bases of the junction unmatched. Germline loops: CDR1 SQVTM, CDR2 ANQGSEA. Note on this clonotype: What it binds is unknown.

The source material was PBMCs or a T cell subset sorted from them (not recorded which). The chain employs TRBV29-1 and TRBJ2-1; TRBD1 matches at 10 bases. This receptor was taken from an adult woman who had mild COVID-19 (a few samples of this study predate the infection). Cell type and time point are not known. CDR3 residues: CSVGGQGGFGEQFF. In DNA form, the CDR3 reads TGCAGCGTCGGCGGACAGGGGGGGTTCGGTGAGCAGTTCTTC.